This TCR delta chain was identified during a study of Vδ1+ human thymocytes. Regarding the study as a whole: Unexpected Vdelta2 sequences could cause misinterpretation of bulk repertoire data. Unlike peripheral blood Vdelta1+ controls, thymic delta-chain sequences included approximately 21% Vdelta2 and few Vdelta3. Highly polyclonal TRG and TRD repertoires with Gaussian CDR3 length distributions appeared in thymus.

Points on this clone: The target antigen is unknown.

The CDR3 has 26 residues. V dropped 1 base and J dropped 0; count of bases not matched to a gene: 29. Germline assignment: CDR1 TSWWSYY and CDR2 QGS. Extracted RNA was reverse transcribed into cDNA. CDR3 amplicons came from multiplex PCR with pooled V-gene forward and constant-region reverse primers. TCRdb repeated clone calling on the multiplex PCR reads with CATT. The profile covers roughly 56,000 delta-chain clones, with more than 12% appearing a single time and under 0.5% taken by the ten largest. Alphabeta T cells were depleted, then CD3+ Vdelta1+ Vdelta2- thymocytes were FACS-sorted. Sorted Vdelta1+ thymocytes were 98% to 99.6% pure.

The sequence was collected from a girl under three years old who had congenital heart surgery. V and J are TRDV1 and TRDJ1; 13 bases are shared with TRDD3. What was sequenced was Vdelta1+ gamma-delta thymocytes from the thymus. The subset: FACS-sorted CD3+ TCRalphabeta- TCRVdelta1+ TCRVdelta2- thymocytes. DNA for the CDR3: TGTGCTCTTGGGGAACGCAAAGCCCCTCCCCCCTACTACTGGGGGATACGCGGAGGCTACACCGATAAACTCATCTTT. Translating it yields CALGERKAPPPYYWGIRGGYTDKLIF.